The clone carrying this TCR beta chain was seen more than once but under ten times. This sample is part of a study of blood T cell repertoires in COVID-19. Study-wide context: COVID-19 samples collected from the United States, Italy and Spain covered acute and convalescent phases. Sources were T cells, B-cell-depleted T cells, or PBMCs; the material itself was cDNA or gDNA.

Under the authors' procedure: Amplification of reference gene primers was used by the study to estimate nucleated cell counts. Sequencing used immunoSEQ multiplex PCR; TCRdb keeps in-frame clones, though not all of them. Clonal size and the V and J genes are those of that table, whereas D and trimming came from the DNA. The table lists a few hundred thousand clones, around 86% of them singletons. The source of this sequence is a woman aged 25 to 39 with active or convalescent COVID-19. Specimen: peripheral blood.

In DNA form, the CDR3 reads TGTGCCAGCAGCTTCCAGTTTTCACCCCTCCACTTT. This codes for CASSFQFSPLHF. The chain couples TRBV5-8 to TRBJ1-6; unclear D gene. Per germline, CDR1 SGHTS and CDR2 YDEGEE. Trimming stripped 2 bases from V and 9 bases from J, with 6 bases between. The CDR3 spans 12 residues.